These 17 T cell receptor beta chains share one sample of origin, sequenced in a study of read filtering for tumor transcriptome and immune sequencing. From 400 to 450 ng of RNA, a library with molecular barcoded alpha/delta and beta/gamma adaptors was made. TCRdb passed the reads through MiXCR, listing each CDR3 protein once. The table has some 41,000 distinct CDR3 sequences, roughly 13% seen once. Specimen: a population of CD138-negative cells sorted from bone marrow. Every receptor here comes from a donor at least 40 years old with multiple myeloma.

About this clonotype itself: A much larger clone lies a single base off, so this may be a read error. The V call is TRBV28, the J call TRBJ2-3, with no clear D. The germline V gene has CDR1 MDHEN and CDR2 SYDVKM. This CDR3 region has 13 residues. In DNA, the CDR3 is TGTACCAGCAGTTACGATAGCACAGATACGCAGTATTTT. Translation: CTSSYDSTDTQYF.

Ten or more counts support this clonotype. CDR3: CSANKQETQYF. The CDR3 coding sequence is TGCAGTGCTAACAAACAAGAGACCCAGTACTTC. The chain uses TRBV20-1 and TRBJ2-5; D gene uncertain. The CDR3 runs 11 residues. V was shortened by 4 bases and J by 2 bases, with 5 bases between the two germline ends. CDR1 DFQATT and CDR2 SNEGSKA come from the germline V gene (reference sequence).

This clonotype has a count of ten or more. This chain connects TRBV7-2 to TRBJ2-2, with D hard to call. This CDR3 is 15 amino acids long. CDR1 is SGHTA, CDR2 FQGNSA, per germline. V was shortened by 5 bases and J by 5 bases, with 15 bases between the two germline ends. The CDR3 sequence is CASSLRPAWTGELFF. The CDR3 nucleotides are TGTGCCAGCAGCCTTAGACCGGCTTGGACCGGGGAGCTGTTTTTT.

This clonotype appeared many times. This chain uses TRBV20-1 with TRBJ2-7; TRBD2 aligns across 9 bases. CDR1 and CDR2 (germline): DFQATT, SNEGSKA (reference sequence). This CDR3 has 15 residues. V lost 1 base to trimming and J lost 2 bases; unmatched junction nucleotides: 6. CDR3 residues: CSARALAGSTYEQYF. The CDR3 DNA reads TGCAGTGCTAGAGCTCTAGCGGGATCCACCTACGAGCAGTACTTC.

CDR3 amino acids: CATSRVLAGAEETQYF. In DNA form, the CDR3 reads TGTGCCACCAGCAGAGTACTAGCGGGAGCAGAGGAGACCCAGTACTTC. The genes are TRBV15 and TRBJ2-5; 11 positions agree with TRBD2. Germline CDR1 LNHNV, CDR2 YYDKDF (reference sequence). The CDR3 extends over 16 amino acids. The V and J ends lost 1 base and 5 bases, in that order; junction bases with no gene match: 6.

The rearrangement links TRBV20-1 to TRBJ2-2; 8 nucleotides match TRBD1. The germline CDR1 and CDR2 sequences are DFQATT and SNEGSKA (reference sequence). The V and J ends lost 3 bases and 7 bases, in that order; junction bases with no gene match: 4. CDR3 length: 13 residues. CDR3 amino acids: CSASQGAGGELFF. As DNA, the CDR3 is TGCAGTGCTAGTCAGGGGGCAGGCGGGGAGCTGTTTTTT.

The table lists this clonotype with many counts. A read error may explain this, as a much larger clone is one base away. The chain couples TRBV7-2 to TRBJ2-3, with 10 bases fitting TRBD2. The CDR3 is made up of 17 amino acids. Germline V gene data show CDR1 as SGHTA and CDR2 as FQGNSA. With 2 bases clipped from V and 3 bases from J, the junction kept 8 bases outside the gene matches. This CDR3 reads CASSLMVAGGWTDTQYF. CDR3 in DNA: TGTGCCAGCAGCTTAATGGTAGCGGGAGGATGGACAGATACGCAGTATTTT. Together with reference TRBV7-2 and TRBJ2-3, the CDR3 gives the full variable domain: GAGVSQSPSNKVTEKGKDVELRCDPISGHTALYWYRQSLGQGLEFLIYFQGNSAPDKSGLPSDRFSAERTGGSVSTLTIQRTQQEDSAVYLCASSLMVAGGWTDTQYFGPGTRLTVL.

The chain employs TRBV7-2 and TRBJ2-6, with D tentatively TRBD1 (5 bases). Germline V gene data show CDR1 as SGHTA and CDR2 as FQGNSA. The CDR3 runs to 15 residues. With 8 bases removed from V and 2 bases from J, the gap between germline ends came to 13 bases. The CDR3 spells CASSKGQAGANVLTF. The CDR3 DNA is TGTGCCAGCTCCAAGGGGCAGGCTGGGGCCAACGTCCTGACTTTC.

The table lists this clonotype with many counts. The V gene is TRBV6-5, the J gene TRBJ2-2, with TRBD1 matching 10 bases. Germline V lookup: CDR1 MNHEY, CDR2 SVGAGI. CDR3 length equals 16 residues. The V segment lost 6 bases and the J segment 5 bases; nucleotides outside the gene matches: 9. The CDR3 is CASSPTGGGGTGELFF. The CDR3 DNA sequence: TGTGCCAGCAGCCCGACAGGGGGCGGGGGAACCGGGGAGCTGTTTTTT.

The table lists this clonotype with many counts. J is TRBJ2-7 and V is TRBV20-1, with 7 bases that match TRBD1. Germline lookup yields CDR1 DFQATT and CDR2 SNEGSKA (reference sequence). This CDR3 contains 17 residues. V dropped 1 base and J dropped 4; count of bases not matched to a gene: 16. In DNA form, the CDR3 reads TGCAGTGCTAGAGGGACGCCCCTCGAGGGGGCCTGGTACGAGCAGTACTTC. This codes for CSARGTPLEGAWYEQYF.

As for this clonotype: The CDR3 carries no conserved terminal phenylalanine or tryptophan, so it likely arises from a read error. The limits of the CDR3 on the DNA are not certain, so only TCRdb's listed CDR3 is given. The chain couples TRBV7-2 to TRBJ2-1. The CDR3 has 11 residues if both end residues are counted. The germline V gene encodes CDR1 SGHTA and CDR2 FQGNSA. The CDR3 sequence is CASSLVETQHS.

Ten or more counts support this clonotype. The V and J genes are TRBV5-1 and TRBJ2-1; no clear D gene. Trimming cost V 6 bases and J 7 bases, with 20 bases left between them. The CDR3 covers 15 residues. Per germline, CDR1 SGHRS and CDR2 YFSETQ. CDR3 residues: CASTPIGNPLNEQFF. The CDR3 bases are TGCGCCAGCACCCCGATCGGAAACCCTCTTAATGAGCAGTTCTTC.

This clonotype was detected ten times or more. This CDR3 is CASSYDLYEQYF. As DNA, the CDR3 is TGCGCCAGCAGTTATGATTTGTACGAGCAGTACTTC. The chain employs TRBV5-1 and TRBJ2-7; D is uncertain. The CDR3 loop spans 12 amino acids. CDR1 and CDR2 from the germline V gene are SGHRS and YFSETQ. Trimming cost V 5 bases and J 4 bases, with 10 bases left between them.

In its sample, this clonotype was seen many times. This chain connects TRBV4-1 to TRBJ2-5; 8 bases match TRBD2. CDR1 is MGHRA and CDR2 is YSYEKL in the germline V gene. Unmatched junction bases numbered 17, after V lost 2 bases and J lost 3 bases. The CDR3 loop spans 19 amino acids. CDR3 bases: TGCGCCAGCAGCCAATCCTTCCCCTTCGTAATAGCGGGGAAAGAGACCCAGTACTTC. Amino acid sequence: CASSQSFPFVIAGKETQYF.

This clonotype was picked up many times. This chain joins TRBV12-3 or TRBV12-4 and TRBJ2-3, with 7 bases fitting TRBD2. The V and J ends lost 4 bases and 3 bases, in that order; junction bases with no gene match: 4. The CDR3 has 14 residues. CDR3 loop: CASSSGTTTDTQYF. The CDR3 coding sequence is TGTGCCAGCAGTTCCGGGACTACAACAGATACGCAGTATTTT.

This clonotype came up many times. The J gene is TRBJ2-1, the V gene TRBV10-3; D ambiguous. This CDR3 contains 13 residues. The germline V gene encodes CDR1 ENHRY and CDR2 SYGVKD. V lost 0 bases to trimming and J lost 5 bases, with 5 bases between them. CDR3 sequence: CAISESTDNEQFF. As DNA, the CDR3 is TGTGCCATCAGTGAGTCGACTGACAATGAGCAGTTCTTC.

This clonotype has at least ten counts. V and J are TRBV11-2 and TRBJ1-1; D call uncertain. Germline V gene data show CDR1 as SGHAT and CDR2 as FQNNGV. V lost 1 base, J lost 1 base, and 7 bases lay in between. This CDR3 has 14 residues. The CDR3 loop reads CASSLVGQNTEAFF. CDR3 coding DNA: TGTGCCAGCAGCTTAGTAGGGCAGAACACTGAAGCTTTCTTT.